These 8 T cell receptor beta chains were sequenced from one sample in a study of radiation and T cells in renal cell carcinoma. The protocol was immunoSEQ multiplex PCR, while the TCRdb copy is restricted to in-frame clones and leaves out a portion. The sample yields 100,000 to 150,000 clones, 65% to 85% seen once. Time point in this sample: blood 2 weeks post-SBRT. Stated treatment: 15 Gy SBRT to primary tumor, nephrectomy 4 weeks later. The specimen comprised blood, sampled from a patient whose treatment included radiotherapy and nephrectomy. The source is a man aged 45-60 years with renal cell carcinoma.

The V and J genes are TRBV9 and TRBJ2-5; TRBD2 aligns across 7 bases. The CDR3 runs 12 residues. With 5 bases clipped from V and 5 bases from J, the junction kept 3 bases outside the gene matches. Germline V CDR1 and CDR2: SGDLS, YYNGEE. CDR3 loop: CASSIGGETQYF. Here the CDR3 DNA reads TGTGCCAGCAGTATCGGGGGGGAGACCCAGTACTTC.

Here the CDR3 reads CASSWGQGGNTIYF. In DNA form, the CDR3 reads TGCGCCAGCAGCTGGGGACAGGGTGGAAACACCATATATTTT. This chain joins TRBV5-1 and TRBJ1-3; 9 bases line up with TRBD1. The CDR3 totals 14 residues. V shed 3 bases, J shed 3 bases, and the junction held 1 base outside the gene matches. The germline V gene has CDR1 SGHRS and CDR2 YFSETQ.

CDR3 loop: CASISGTALYEQYF. Here the CDR3 DNA reads TGTGCCAGCATAAGCGGGACAGCTCTCTACGAGCAGTACTTC. This chain uses TRBV6-1 with TRBJ2-7; possibly TRBD1 or TRBD2 for D (7 bases each). The CDR3 spans 14 residues. The germline gives CDR1 MNHNS, CDR2 SASEGT. V was trimmed by 7 bases and J by 3 bases, leaving 16 bases between them.

The rearrangement joins TRBV2 to TRBJ2-7; 7 bases map to TRBD2. The CDR3 is 14 residues long. V lost 5 bases, J lost 0 bases, and 4 bases stayed unmatched. CDR1 is SNHLY, CDR2 FYNNEI, per germline. CDR3 region: CASSYQRDSYEQYF. The DNA of the CDR3 is TGTGCCAGCAGTTATCAGCGGGACTCCTACGAGCAGTACTTC. The full variable domain, completed using reference TRBV2 and TRBJ2-7, is EPEVTQTPSHQVTQMGQEVILRCVPISNHLYFYWYRQILGQKVEFLVSFYNNEISEKSEIFDDQFSVERPDGSNFTLKIRSTKLEDSAMYFCASSYQRDSYEQYFGPGTRLTVT.

This clone was detected a few times. The CDR3: CASRRGRANYGYTF. The CDR3 nucleotides read TGTGCCAGCAGGAGGGGCCGTGCTAACTATGGCTACACCTTC. The rearrangement joins TRBV6-5 to TRBJ1-2; TRBD1 is a possible D gene (5 bases). Germline values: CDR1 MNHEY, CDR2 SVGAGI. V was trimmed by 6 bases and J by 0 bases, leaving 11 bases between them. The CDR3 covers 14 residues.

The rearrangement uses TRBV5-1 and TRBJ1-3; tentative D call: TRBD1 (5 bases). The length of the CDR3 is 14 residues. Trimming took off 4 bases at V and 0 bases at J, with 8 bases between the two ends. Germline values: CDR1 SGHRS, CDR2 YFSETQ. The CDR3 reads CASSGTTSGNTIYF. CDR3 DNA: TGCGCCAGCAGCGGGACCACCTCTGGAAACACCATATATTTT. Combining the CDR3 with reference TRBV5-1 and TRBJ1-3 gives the whole variable domain KAGVTQTPRYLIKTRGQQVTLSCSPISGHRSVSWYQQTPGQGLQFLFEYFSETQRNKGNFPGRFSGRQFSNSRSEMNVSTLELGDSALYLCASSGTTSGNTIYFGEGSWLTVV.

This clone was observed a few times. The chain employs TRBV13 and TRBJ1-1, with D maybe TRBD1 (6 bases). The CDR3 has 13 amino acids. The germline gives CDR1 PRHDT, CDR2 FYEKMQ (reference sequence). Trimming pared 5 bases from V and 7 bases from J, leaving 14 bases between. In nucleotides, the CDR3 is TGTGCCAGCAGCATAACAGGGTGGGGTGAAGCTTTCTTT. Encoded protein: CASSITGWGEAFF. The variable domain in full, completed from reference TRBV13 and TRBJ1-1, reads AAGVIQSPRHLIKEKRETATLKCYPIPRHDTVYWYQQGPGQDPQFLISFYEKMQSDKGSIPDRFSAQQFSDYHSELNMSSLELGDSALYFCASSITGWGEAFFGQGTRLTVV.

A single count supports this clone. J is TRBJ2-3 and V is TRBV6-4, with TRBD2 as a possible D gene (6 bases). The CDR3 loop spans 15 amino acids. CDR1 and CDR2 from the germline V gene are MRHNA and SNTAGT. V was shortened by 3 bases and J by 7 bases, with 17 bases between the two germline ends. The CDR3 loop reads CASSEERGTQNTQYF. Here the CDR3 DNA reads TGTGCCAGCAGTGAAGAACGGGGGACCCAGAATACGCAGTATTTT.